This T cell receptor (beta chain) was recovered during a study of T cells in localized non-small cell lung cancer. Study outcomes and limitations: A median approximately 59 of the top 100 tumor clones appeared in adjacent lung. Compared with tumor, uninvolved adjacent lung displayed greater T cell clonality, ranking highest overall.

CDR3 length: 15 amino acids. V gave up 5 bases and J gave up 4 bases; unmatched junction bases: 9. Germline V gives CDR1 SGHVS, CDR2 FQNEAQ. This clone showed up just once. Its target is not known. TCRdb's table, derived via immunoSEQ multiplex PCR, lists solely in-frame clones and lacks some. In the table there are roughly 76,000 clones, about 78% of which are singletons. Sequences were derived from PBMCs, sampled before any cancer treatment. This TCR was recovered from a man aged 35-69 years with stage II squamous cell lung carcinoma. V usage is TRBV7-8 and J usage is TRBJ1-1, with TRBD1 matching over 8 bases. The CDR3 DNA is TGTGCCAGCAGCCCAACAGGGGGAGAAAGCACTGAAGCTTTCTTT. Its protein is CASSPTGGESTEAFF.